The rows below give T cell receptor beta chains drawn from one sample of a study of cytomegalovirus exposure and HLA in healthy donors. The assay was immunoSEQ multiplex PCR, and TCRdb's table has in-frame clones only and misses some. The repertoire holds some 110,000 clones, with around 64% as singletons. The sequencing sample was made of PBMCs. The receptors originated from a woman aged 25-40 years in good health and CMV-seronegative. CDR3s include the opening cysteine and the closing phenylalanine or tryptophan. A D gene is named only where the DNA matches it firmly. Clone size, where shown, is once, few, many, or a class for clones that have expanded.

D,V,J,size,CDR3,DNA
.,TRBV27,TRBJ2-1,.,CASSFGSGRDNSYNEQFF,TGTGCCAGCAGTTTTGGAAGTGGCCGGGACAACTCCTACAATGAGCAGTTCTTC
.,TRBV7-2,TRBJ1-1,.,CASSFAGRATEAFF,TGTGCCAGCAGCTTTGCTGGCAGGGCAACTGAAGCTTTCTTT
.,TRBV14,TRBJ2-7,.,CASSQGAVAISYEQYF,TGTGCCAGCAGCCAAGGAGCGGTAGCAATCTCCTACGAGCAGTACTTC
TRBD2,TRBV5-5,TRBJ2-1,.,CASSVPGLGDEQFF,TGTGCCAGCAGCGTCCCGGGACTAGGGGATGAGCAGTTCTTC
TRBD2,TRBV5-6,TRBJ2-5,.,CASSRTSGGQETQYF,TGTGCCAGCAGCCGGACTAGCGGGGGGCAAGAGACCCAGTACTTC
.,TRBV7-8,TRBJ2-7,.,CASSLLAPYEQYF,TGTGCCAGCAGCTTACTAGCCCCCTACGAGCAGTACTTC
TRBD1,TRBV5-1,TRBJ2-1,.,CASSYVGQGVNEQFF,TGCGCCAGCAGCTACGTTGGACAGGGTGTGAATGAGCAGTTCTTC
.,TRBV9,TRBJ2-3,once,CASSASTATTHFTDTQYF,TGTGCCAGCAGCGCCTCCACCGCGACTACCCATTTCACAGATACGCAGTATTTT
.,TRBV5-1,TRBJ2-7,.,CASSLAAIAERVGSYEQYF,TGCGCCAGCAGCTTGGCCGCGATAGCGGAAAGGGTGGGTTCCTACGAGCAGTACTTC
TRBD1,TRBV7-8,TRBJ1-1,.,CASSLGGTGNTEAFF,TGTGCCAGCAGCTTAGGAGGGACAGGGAACACTGAAGCTTTCTTT
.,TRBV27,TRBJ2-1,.,CASSLSDPRTLGNEQFF,TGTGCCAGCAGTTTATCCGACCCCCGGACTTTGGGCAATGAGCAGTTCTTC
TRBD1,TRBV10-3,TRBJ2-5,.,CAISAGQGYRQETQYF,TGTGCCATCAGTGCCGGACAGGGGTATCGCCAAGAGACCCAGTACTTC
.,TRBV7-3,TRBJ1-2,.,CASSLSLGGDGYTF,TGTGCCAGCAGCTTAAGCCTCGGAGGAGATGGCTACACCTTC
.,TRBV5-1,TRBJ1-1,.,CASSLSGATLGTEAFF,TGCGCCAGCAGCCTCTCAGGGGCGACCTTAGGGACTGAAGCTTTCTTT
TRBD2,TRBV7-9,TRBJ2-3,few,CASSFGTSNTDTQYF,TGTGCCAGCAGCTTTGGGACTAGTAACACAGATACGCAGTATTTT